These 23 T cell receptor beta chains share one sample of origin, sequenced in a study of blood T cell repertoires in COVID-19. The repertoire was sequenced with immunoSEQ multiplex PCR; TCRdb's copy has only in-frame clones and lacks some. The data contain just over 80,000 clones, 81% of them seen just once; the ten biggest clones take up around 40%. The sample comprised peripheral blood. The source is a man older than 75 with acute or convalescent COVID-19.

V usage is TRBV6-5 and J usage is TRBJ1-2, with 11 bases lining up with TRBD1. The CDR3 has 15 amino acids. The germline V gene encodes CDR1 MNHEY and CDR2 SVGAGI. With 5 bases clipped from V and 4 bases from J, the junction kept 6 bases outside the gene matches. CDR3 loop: CASSPSGQGAYGYTF. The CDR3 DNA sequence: TGTGCCAGCAGTCCGTCCGGACAGGGGGCCTATGGCTACACCTTC.

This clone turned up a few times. CDR3 nucleotides: TGTGCCAGCAGCTTATCGGAGGGCAGGAGCAATCAGCCCCAGCATTTT. It codes for CASSLSEGRSNQPQHF. The genes are TRBV7-8 and TRBJ1-5; D ambiguous. V lost 2 bases to trimming and J lost 1 base, with 12 bases between them. The CDR3 has 16 residues. Germline lookup yields CDR1 SGHVS and CDR2 FQNEAQ.

The CDR3 nucleotides are TGTGCCAGTAGAATTCCCCCGACAAGGAGGGGCCTGAACTATGGCTACACCTTC. Protein: CASRIPPTRRGLNYGYTF. The rearrangement joins TRBV19 to TRBJ1-2, with a tentative D call TRBD1 (5 bases). Germline V gene lookup returns CDR1 LNHDA and CDR2 SQIVND (reference sequence). Deletions cut 6 bases from V and 2 bases from J, with 25 bases between. This CDR3 is built from 18 residues.

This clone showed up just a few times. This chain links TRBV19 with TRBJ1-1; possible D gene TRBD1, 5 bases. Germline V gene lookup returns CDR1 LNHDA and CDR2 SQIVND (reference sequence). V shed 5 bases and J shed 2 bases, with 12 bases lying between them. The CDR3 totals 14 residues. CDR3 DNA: TGTGCCAGTAGTTTGGGACTGATTAACACTGAAGCTTTCTTT. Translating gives CASSLGLINTEAFF.

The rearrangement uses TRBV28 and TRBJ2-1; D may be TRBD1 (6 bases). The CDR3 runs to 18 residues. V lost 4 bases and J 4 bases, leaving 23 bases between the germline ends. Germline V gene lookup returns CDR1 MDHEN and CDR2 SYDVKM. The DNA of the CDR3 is TGTGCCAGCAGTTCCGCTGGGGGCAGTACCTCCAATTACAATGAGCAGTTCTTC. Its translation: CASSSAGGSTSNYNEQFF. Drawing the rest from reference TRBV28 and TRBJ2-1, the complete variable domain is DVKVTQSSRYLVKRTGEKVFLECVQDMDHENMFWYRQDPGLGLRLIYFSYDVKMKEKGDIPEGYSVSREKKERFSLILESASTNQTSMYLCASSSAGGSTSNYNEQFFGPGTRLTVL.

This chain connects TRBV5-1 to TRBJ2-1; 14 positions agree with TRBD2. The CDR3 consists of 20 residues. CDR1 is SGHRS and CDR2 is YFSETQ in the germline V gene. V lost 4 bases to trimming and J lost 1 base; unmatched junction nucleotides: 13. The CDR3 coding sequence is TGCGCCAGCAGCACTTCCGGGACTAGCGGGAGTATTAGGTCCTACAATGAGCAGTTCTTC. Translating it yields CASSTSGTSGSIRSYNEQFF.

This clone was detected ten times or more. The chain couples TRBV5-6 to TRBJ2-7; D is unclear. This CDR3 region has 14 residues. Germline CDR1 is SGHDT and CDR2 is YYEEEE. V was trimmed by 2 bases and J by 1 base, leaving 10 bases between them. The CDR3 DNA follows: TGTGCCAGCAGCTTCTCGGGTGATTCCTACGAGCAGTACTTC. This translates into CASSFSGDSYEQYF.

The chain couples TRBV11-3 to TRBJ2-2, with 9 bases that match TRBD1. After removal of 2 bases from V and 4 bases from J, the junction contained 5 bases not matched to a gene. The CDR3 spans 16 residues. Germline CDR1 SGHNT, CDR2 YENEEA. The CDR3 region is CASSLSGTGPTGELFF. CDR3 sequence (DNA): TGTGCCAGCAGCTTATCCGGGACAGGGCCCACCGGGGAGCTGTTTTTT. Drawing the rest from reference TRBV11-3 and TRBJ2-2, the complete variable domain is EAGVVQSPRYKIIEKKQPVAFWCNPISGHNTLYWYLQNLGQGPELLIRYENEEAVDDSQLPKDRFSAERLKGVDSTLKIQPAELGDSAVYLCASSLSGTGPTGELFFGEGSRLTVL.

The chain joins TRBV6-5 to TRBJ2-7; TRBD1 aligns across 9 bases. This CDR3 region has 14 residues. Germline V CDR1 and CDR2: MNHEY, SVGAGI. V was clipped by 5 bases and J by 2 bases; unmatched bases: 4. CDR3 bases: TGTGCCAGCAGTCCGGACAGGGGACCCTACGAGCAGTACTTC. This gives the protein CASSPDRGPYEQYF.

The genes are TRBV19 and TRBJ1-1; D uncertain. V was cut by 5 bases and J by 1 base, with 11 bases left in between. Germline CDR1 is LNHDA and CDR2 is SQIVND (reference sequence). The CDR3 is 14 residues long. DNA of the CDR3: TGTGCCAGTAGTGGGCGGACTACGAACACTGAAGCTTTCTTT. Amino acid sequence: CASSGRTTNTEAFF.

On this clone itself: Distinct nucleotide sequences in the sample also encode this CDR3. The CDR3: CASSLPGPGGSPLHF. Here the CDR3 DNA reads TGTGCCAGCAGTTTGCCGGGACCAGGGGGCTCACCCCTCCACTTT. The V and J genes are TRBV28 and TRBJ1-6; TRBD1 agrees at 8 bases. Germline CDR1 and CDR2: MDHEN and SYDVKM. V was clipped by 3 bases and J by 10 bases; unmatched bases: 8. The CDR3 extends over 15 amino acids.

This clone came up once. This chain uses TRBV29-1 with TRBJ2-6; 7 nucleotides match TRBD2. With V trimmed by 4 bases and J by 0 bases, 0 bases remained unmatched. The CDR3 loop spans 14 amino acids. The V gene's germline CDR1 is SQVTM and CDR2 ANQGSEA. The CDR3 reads CSVGGGSGANVLTF. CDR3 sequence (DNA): TGCAGCGTTGGCGGGGGCTCTGGGGCCAACGTCCTGACTTTC.

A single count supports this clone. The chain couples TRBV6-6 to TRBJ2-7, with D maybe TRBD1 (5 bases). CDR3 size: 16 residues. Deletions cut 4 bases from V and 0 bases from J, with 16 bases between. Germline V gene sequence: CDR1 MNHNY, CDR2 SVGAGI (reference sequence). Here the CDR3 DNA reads TGTGCCAGCAGTTTCGGTAGACACAGGAGCTCCTACGAGCAGTACTTC. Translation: CASSFGRHRSSYEQYF.

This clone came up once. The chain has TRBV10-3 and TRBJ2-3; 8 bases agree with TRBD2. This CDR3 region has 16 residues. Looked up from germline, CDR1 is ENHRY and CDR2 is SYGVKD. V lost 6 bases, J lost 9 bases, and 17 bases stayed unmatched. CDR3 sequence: CAISDGGRPSRETQYF. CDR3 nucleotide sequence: TGTGCCATCAGCGATGGCGGGAGGCCCTCGAGGGAAACGCAGTATTTT.

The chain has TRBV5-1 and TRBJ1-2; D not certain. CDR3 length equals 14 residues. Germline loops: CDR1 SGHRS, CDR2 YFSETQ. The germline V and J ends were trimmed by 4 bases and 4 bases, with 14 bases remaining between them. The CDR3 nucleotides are TGCGCCAGCAGCCTCTATACGAGTCCCTATGGCTACACCTTC. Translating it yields CASSLYTSPYGYTF.

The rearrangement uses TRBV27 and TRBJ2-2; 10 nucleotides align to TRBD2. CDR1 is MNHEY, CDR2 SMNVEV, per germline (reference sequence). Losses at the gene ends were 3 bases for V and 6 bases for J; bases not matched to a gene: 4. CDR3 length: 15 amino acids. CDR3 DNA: TGTGCCAGCAGTTTTACCAGCGGGAGGGCCGGGGAGCTGTTTTTT. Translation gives CASSFTSGRAGELFF.

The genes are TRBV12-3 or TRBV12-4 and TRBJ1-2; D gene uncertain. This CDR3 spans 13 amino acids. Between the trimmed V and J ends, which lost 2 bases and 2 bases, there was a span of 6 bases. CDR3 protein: CASSLTENYGYTF. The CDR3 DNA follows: TGTGCCAGCAGTTTAACAGAAAACTATGGCTACACCTTC.

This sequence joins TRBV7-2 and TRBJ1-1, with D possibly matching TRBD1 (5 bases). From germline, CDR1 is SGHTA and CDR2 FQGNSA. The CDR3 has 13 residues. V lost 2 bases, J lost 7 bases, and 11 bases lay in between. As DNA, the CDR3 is TGTGCCAGCAGCTTACTGGTGGGGGGTGAAGCTTTCTTT. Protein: CASSLLVGGEAFF.

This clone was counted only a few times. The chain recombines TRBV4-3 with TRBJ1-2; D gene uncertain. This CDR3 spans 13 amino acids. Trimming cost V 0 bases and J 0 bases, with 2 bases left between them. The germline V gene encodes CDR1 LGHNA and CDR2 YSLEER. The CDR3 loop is CASSQDTNYGYTF. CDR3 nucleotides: TGCGCCAGCAGCCAAGATACTAACTATGGCTACACCTTC.

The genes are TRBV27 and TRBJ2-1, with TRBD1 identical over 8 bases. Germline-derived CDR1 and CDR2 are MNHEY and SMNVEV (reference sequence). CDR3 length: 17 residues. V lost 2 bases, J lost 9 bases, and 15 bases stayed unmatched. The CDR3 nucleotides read TGTGCCAGCAGTTTAGACGCCAGGGGGCGGAGGTTAACTGAGCAGTTCTTC. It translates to CASSLDARGRRLTEQFF.

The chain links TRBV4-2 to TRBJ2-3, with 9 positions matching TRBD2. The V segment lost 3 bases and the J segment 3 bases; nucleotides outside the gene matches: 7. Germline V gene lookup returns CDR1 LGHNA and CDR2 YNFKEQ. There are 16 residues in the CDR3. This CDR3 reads CASSHQAGGETDTQYF. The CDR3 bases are TGTGCCAGCAGCCACCAAGCGGGAGGAGAGACAGATACGCAGTATTTT.

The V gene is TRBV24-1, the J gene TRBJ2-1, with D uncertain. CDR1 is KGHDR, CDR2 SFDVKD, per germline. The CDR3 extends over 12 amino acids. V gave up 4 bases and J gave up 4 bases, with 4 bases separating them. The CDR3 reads CATSDRYNEQFF. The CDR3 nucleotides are TGTGCCACCAGTGACAGATACAATGAGCAGTTCTTC.

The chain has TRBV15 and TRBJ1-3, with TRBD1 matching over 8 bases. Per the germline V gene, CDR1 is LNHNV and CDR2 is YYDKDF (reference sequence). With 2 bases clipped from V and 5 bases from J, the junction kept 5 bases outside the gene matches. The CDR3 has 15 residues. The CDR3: CATSRPGQERNTIYF. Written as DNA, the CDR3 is TGTGCCACCAGCAGACCGGGACAGGAACGAAACACCATATATTTT.